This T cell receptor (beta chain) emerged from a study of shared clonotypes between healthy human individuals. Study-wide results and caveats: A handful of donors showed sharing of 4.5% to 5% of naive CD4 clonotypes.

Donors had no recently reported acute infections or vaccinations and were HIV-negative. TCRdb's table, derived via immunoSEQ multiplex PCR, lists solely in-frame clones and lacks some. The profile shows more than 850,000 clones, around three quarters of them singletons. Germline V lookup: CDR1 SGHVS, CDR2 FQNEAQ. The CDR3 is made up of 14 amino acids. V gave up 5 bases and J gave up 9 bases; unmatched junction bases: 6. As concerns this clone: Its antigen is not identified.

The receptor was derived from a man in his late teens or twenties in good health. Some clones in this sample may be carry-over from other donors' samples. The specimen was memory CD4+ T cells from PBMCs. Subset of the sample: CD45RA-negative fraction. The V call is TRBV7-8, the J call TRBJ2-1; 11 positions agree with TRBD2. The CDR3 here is CASSRTSGHVEQFF. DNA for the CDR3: TGTGCCAGCAGCCGGACTAGCGGGCACGTTGAGCAGTTCTTC.